This TCR beta chain was sequenced during a study of T-cell reconstitution after alpha-beta-depleted transplantation in children. Points from the study as a whole: In patients about two months after transplant, alpha-beta T cells reportedly arose from several hundred expanded graft clones. A year had passed since transplant, and T-cell counts and diversity by then came mostly from newly produced T cells.

This clonotype has ten or more counts. As yet, its antigen is unknown. Unique molecular identifiers were incorporated when the TCRbeta library was constructed. One entry per CDR3 protein results from TCRdb running MiXCR on the PCR reads. The table lists 700,000 to 850,000 distinct CDR3 sequences, roughly 16% of them singletons, with just under 5% in the top ten. The sample in question was PBMCs, mostly from graft donor cells, obtained 360 days after TCRalphabeta/CD19-depleted stem cell transplant. This TCR came from a male patient younger than 18 who had a stem cell transplant for acute lymphoblastic leukemia, so the T cells may come from the graft donor.

The chain's CDR3 is CATSDSQGVGNTGELFF. CDR3 in DNA: TGTGCCACCAGTGATTCCCAGGGGGTAGGGAACACCGGGGAGCTGTTTTTT. The chain joins TRBV24-1 to TRBJ2-2, with 7 bases matching TRBD1. J lost 1 base, V lost 2 bases, and 6 bases had no gene match. The CDR3 loop spans 17 amino acids. Germline-derived CDR1 and CDR2 are KGHDR and SFDVKD.